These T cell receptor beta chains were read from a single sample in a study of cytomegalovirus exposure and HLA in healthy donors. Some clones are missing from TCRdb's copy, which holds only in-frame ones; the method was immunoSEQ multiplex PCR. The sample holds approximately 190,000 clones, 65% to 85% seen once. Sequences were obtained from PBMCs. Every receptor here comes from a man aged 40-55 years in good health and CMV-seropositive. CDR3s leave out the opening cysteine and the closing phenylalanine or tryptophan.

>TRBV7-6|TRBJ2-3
ASSTAQGAIADTQY
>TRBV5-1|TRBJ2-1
ASSLGAGGPNEQF
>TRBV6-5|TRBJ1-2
ASSWSDSPFYGYT
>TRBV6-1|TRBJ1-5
ASSEDGGNQPQH
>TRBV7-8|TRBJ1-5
ASSLSATSHQPQH
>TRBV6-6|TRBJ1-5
ATATGTDGHQPQH
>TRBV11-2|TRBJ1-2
ASSSLVGYT
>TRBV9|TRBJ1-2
ASSGVYSGALTNYGYT
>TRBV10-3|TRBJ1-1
AIGPEGTEAF
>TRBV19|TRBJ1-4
ASSIDGTGKLF
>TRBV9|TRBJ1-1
ASSGTEYTEAF
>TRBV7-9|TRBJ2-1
ASSFVTSSNEQF
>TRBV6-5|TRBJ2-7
ASSYSLAGGYEQY
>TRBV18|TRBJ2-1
ASSPGTGEAGVRNEQF
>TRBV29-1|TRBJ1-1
SVESGMNTEAF
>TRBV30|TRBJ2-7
AWSPGTSGLHEQY
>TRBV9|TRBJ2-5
ASSVGAAQETQY
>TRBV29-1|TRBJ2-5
SATEGVDSH
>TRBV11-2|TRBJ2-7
ASSLDRSRAYEQY
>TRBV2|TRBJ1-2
ASSVGQGGDYGYT
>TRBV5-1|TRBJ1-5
ASSLFPNQPQH
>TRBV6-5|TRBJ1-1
ASSYSSLLDTEAF
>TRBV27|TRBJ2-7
ASNPGGESYEQY
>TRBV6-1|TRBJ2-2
AAEDRAAGELF
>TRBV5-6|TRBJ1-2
ASSFPPPTGSRGGYT
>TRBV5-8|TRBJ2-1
ASSWFSGGYNEQF
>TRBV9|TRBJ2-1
ASSVGLVSTNEQF
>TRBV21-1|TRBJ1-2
ASSRRTGTYT
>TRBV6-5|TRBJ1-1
ASRPRGVAEAF
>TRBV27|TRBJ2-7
ASSLRLDYEQY
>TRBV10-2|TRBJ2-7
ASSAGTGGREEQY